This T cell receptor beta chain came from a study of control samples from healthy donors and cancer patients. Generated by immunoSEQ multiplex PCR, the TCRdb table keeps only in-frame clones and is missing some. The sample holds roughly 200,000 clones, 90% to 95% seen once. The CDR3 contains 14 residues. The V gene lost 0 bases and the J gene lost 8 bases, with 9 bases spanning the gap. Germline-derived CDR1 and CDR2 are SGHRS and YFSETQ. The sequencing sample was made of blood. V is TRBV5-1 and J is TRBJ1-6, with D tentatively TRBD1 (5 bases). This sequence originates from a man aged 30-40 years in good health. CDR3 amino acids: CASSLDGGYSPLHF. The CDR3 DNA follows: TGCGCCAGCAGCTTGGATGGGGGGTATTCACCCCTCCACTTT. The whole variable domain, filled in from reference TRBV5-1 and TRBJ1-6, reads KAGVTQTPRYLIKTRGQQVTLSCSPISGHRSVSWYQQTPGQGLQFLFEYFSETQRNKGNFPGRFSGRQFSNSRSEMNVSTLELGDSALYLCASSLDGGYSPLHFGNGTRLTVT.